This TCR beta chain was identified in a study of T cell changes during pregnancy in multiple sclerosis. Trimming shortened V by 0 bases and J by 1 base, and 4 bases separated the two germline ends. Looked up from germline, CDR1 is SGHNT and CDR2 is YYREEE (reference sequence). CDR3 length equals 13 residues. TCRdb keeps only in-frame clones here, not all; method: immunoSEQ multiplex PCR. Here the sample spans approximately 130,000 clones, 93% being singletons. This chain joins TRBV5-4 and TRBJ1-1; no definite D call. Sequencing used peripheral blood, obtained before pregnancy. This sequence was found in a female donor with multiple sclerosis, enrolled in a pregnancy study. In nucleotides, the CDR3 is TGTGCCAGCAGCTTGGAAGCGAACACTGAAGCTTTCTTT. It encodes CASSLEANTEAFF.